This note documents a single TCR beta chain sequence. The data were taken from a study of cytomegalovirus exposure and HLA in healthy donors. Study in general: The 110 million or so unique TCR beta sequences, from 150 million to 200 million T cells, were found by an earlier analysis.

The study ran its PCR with 60 Vbeta and 13 Jbeta primers. Some clones are missing from TCRdb's copy, which holds only in-frame ones; the method was immunoSEQ multiplex PCR. The sample has 150,000 to 200,000 clones; over 75% are singletons. Germline CDR1 is MRHNA and CDR2 is SNTAGT. Trimming stripped 11 bases from V and 5 bases from J, with 22 bases between. This CDR3 comprises 15 residues. The sequence derives from a male donor in good health and CMV-seronegative. The material sequenced was PBMCs. This chain joins TRBV6-4 and TRBJ1-5; TRBD1 is a possible D gene (5 bases). The CDR3 is CARPRVLGDYQPQHF. Written as DNA, the CDR3 is TGTGCCCGCCCCAGGGTCCTCGGGGACTATCAGCCCCAGCATTTT.